This T cell receptor (beta chain) stems from a study of shared clonotypes between healthy human individuals. Study as a whole: Three plates were used per donor for CD4 naive, three for CD4 memory, two for CD8 naive and one for CD8 memory.

Naivety among CD8 cells was defined by CD45RO negativity and positive CCR7 selection, thereby excluding terminally differentiated effector memory CD45RA+ cells. Study results and caveats: The expectation was that sequencing depth would affect clonotype sharing among donors.

This CDR3 has 12 amino acids. V was trimmed by 5 bases and J by 6 bases, leaving 7 bases between them. Germline V gene data show CDR1 as SGHAT and CDR2 as FQNNGV. Generated by immunoSEQ multiplex PCR, the TCRdb table keeps only in-frame clones and is missing some. The sample records 2 million or so clones, approximately 94% being singletons. Notes on this clone: Its antigen is not known.

This rearrangement joins TRBV11-2 to TRBJ2-2; D remains unclear. The receptor was derived from a man younger than 35 in good health. Sequenced: naive CD8+ T cells sorted from blood. This CDR3 is CASSVNPGELFF. Here the CDR3 DNA reads TGTGCCAGCAGCGTCAACCCCGGGGAGCTGTTTTTT.